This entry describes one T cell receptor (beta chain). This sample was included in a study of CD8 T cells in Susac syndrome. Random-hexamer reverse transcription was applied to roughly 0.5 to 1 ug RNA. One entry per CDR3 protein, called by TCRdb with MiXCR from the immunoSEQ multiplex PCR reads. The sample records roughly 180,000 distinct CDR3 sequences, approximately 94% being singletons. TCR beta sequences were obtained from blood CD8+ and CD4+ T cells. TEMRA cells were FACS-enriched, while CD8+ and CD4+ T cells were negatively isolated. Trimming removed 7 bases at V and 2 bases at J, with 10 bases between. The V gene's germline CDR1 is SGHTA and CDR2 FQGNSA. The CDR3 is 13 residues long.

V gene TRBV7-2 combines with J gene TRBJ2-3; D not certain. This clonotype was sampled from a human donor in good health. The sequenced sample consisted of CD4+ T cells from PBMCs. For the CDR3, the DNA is TGTGCCAGCATAGGCAGGAACACAGATACGCAGTATTTT. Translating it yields CASIGRNTDTQYF.